Listed below are T cell receptor beta chains from one sample, sequenced in a study of blood T cell repertoires in COVID-19. The repertoire was sequenced with immunoSEQ multiplex PCR; TCRdb's copy has only in-frame clones and lacks some. Of 200,000 to 250,000 clones in the sample, approximately 83% were seen once. The source material was peripheral blood. The receptors stem from a woman in her thirties who had recovered from COVID-19. The CDR3 runs from the conserved cysteine through the conserved F or W. Each record gives: CDR3 protein, CDR3 DNA, clone size, D gene, J gene, V gene. The D gene is left open where the match is weak. Rows may omit the clone size; those that give it use once, few, many or a size class.

CASSGAYEQYF,TGTGCTAGTTCCGGAGCCTACGAGCAGTACTTC,-,-,TRBJ2-7,TRBV12-5
CASSTFAGGAGNTGELFF,TGTGCCAGCAGCACCTTTGCCGGGGGGGCCGGGAACACCGGGGAGCTGTTTTTT,-,TRBD2,TRBJ2-2,TRBV13
CASSGGQGYSPLHF,TGTGCCAGCAGCGGCGGACAGGGATATTCACCCCTCCACTTT,-,TRBD1,TRBJ1-6,TRBV5-6
CASSLNGGPYEQYF,TGTGCCAGCAGCTTAAATGGGGGCCCCTACGAGCAGTACTTC,-,-,TRBJ2-7,TRBV7-3
CASSGTGGFNEQFF,TGTGCCAGCTCCGGGACAGGGGGGTTCAATGAGCAGTTCTTC,-,TRBD1,TRBJ2-1,TRBV6-5
CASREETNEQFF,TGTGCCAGCCGCGAGGAGACCAATGAGCAGTTCTTC,-,-,TRBJ2-1,TRBV7-9
CASSQGAMNTEAFF,TGTGCCAGCAGCCAAGGAGCAATGAACACTGAAGCTTTCTTT,-,-,TRBJ1-1,TRBV4-2
CASSFRSNSYNEQFF,TGTGCCAGCAGCTTTCGGAGCAACTCCTACAATGAGCAGTTCTTC,-,-,TRBJ2-1,TRBV7-6
CASSQESLRDSHLGAYNEQFF,TGTGCCAGCAGCCAAGAGTCCCTACGTGACTCTCATCTCGGCGCCTACAATGAGCAGTTCTTC,-,-,TRBJ2-1,TRBV3-1/TRBV3-2
CASSLAGEKYGYTF,TGCGCCAGCAGCTTGGCAGGGGAGAAATATGGCTACACCTTC,-,-,TRBJ1-2,TRBV5-1
CASQGGGRRTGYTF,TGTGCCTCTCAAGGAGGAGGCAGGCGGACGGGCTACACCTTC,once,-,TRBJ1-2,TRBV2
CASSYFRLSGEQYF,TGTGCCAGCAGTTACTTTAGGCTATCGGGAGAGCAGTACTTC,-,-,TRBJ2-7,TRBV6-5
CASSSLLGSGGNTDTQYF,TGTGCCAGCAGCTCCCTTCTCGGGAGCGGGGGGAACACAGATACGCAGTATTTT,-,TRBD2,TRBJ2-3,TRBV7-3
CASSPFPKTGVLENEQYF,TGTGCCAGCAGTCCTTTCCCCAAGACAGGGGTCCTGGAGAACGAGCAGTACTTC,once,TRBD1,TRBJ2-7,TRBV27
CASSSPSRSAGPYNEQFF,TGTGCCAGCAGCTCCCCCTCCCGGTCGGCAGGGCCCTACAATGAGCAGTTCTTC,-,-,TRBJ2-1,TRBV7-6
CASSLVGQGGYTF,TGCGCCAGCAGCTTGGTGGGACAGGGAGGCTACACCTTC,-,TRBD1,TRBJ1-2,TRBV5-1
CASSFSPPGLAGDSSVFF,TGCGCCAGCAGCTTTTCTCCTCCGGGACTAGCGGGGGACTCTTCGGTGTTTTTT,few,TRBD2,TRBJ2-2,TRBV5-1
CASSLGSVGTDTQYF,TGCGCCAGCAGCTTGGGCTCGGTGGGCACGGATACGCAGTATTTT,-,-,TRBJ2-3,TRBV5-1
CASSLVLAGATDTQYF,TGTGCCAGCAGCTTAGTTCTAGCGGGGGCCACAGATACGCAGTATTTT,-,TRBD2,TRBJ2-3,TRBV7-9
CASSLGDRGADTQYF,TGTGCCAGCAGCTTAGGGGACAGGGGCGCCGATACGCAGTATTTT,-,TRBD1,TRBJ2-3,TRBV5-5
CASSLQGKYGYTF,TGTGCCAGCAGTTTACAGGGCAAGTATGGCTACACCTTC,-,-,TRBJ1-2,TRBV27
CASSLGLLFNEQFF,TGTGCCAGCAGTTTGGGACTATTATTCAATGAGCAGTTCTTC,-,TRBD2,TRBJ2-1,TRBV6-5
CAWSWKGAGYGYTF,TGTGCCTGGAGCTGGAAGGGGGCCGGCTATGGCTACACCTTC,few,TRBD1,TRBJ1-2,TRBV30
CASSLAGLAPPNYEQYF,TGCGCCAGCAGCTTGGCGGGACTAGCCCCCCCCAACTACGAGCAGTACTTC,-,TRBD2,TRBJ2-7,TRBV5-1
CASSQDARLPTSGANVLTF,TGTGCCAGCAGCCAAGATGCGAGACTGCCGACCTCTGGGGCCAACGTCCTGACTTTC,-,-,TRBJ2-6,TRBV4-2
CAISVQGPHYYNEQFF,TGTGCCATCAGTGTCCAGGGGCCACATTACTACAATGAGCAGTTCTTC,-,-,TRBJ2-1,TRBV10-3
CASSRDWTSTDTQYF,TGTGCCAGCAGCCGGGACTGGACTAGCACAGATACGCAGTATTTT,-,-,TRBJ2-3,TRBV5-4
CAIMISAGLGQFF,TGTGCCATTATGATTTCGGCAGGGTTAGGGCAGTTCTTC,-,-,TRBJ2-1,TRBV10-3
CASSYERTGANVLTF,TGCGCCAGCAGCTACGAGAGGACTGGGGCCAACGTCCTGACTTTC,-,-,TRBJ2-6,TRBV4-3